This record looks at one TCR beta chain sequence and its context. Its recognized antigen is unknown. It has no much larger one-base neighbor in the sample; base qualities were not kept. These data are taken from a study of blood T cell repertoires in COVID-19 (dated by TCRdb to 2018 to 2020). Broadly, across the study: Samples from collaborators originated in the United States, Italy and Spain and spanned both the acute and convalescent phases of COVID-19. Where available, HLA class I and class II types were obtained from metadata supplied by the sample provider rather than from assay-based typing. Samples came from the ongoing ImmuneRACE study (first 160 participants) plus 1,254 subjects from 6 global collaborators. Sample metadata almost always included a de-identified subject ID, COVID-19 status, age in years and sex. The repertoires were released in a freely available public database meant as a resource for research on the immune response to SARS-CoV-2. The material from the prospective study consisted of cDNA or gDNA derived from T cells, B-cell-depleted T cells, or PBMCs. The dataset comprised deeply sampled blood TCRbeta repertoires from subjects exposed to, actively infected with, or recovered from COVID-19.

The immunoSEQ Assay, a bias-controlled multiplex PCR, was used to amplify TCRbeta CDR3 regions from genomic DNA. The paper's data handling went like this. The number of nucleated cells in each sample was estimated by amplification of reference gene primers within the assay. To quantify the absolute abundance of each unique TCRbeta CDR3 rearrangement, sequence reads were collapsed and filtered. For each sample, productive Simpson clonality was calculated as the square root of Simpson's diversity index over productive rearrangements. In its TCRdb copy, this immuneACCESS table keeps in-frame sequences only and misses some clones. Where compared with another copy, unresolved V genes explain less than half of these, and the others have no known cause. The V and J calls and clone size come from that table; D and trimming were worked out from the DNA. This sample comprises a few hundred thousand clones, more than 75% of them detected only once. The top ten clones comprise 1% of the sample.

Enrolling through a virtual design, the prospective study's participants ranged in age from roughly 18 to 90 years and lived across around 25 United States geographic areas. In the prospective study, cohorts were assigned on the basis of participant-reported clinical history obtained from a screening survey and a study questionnaire. Recovered participants in ImmuneRACE Cohort 3 were defined by two consecutive negative NP/OP PCR tests, clearance by a healthcare professional, or resolution of symptoms. Mobile phlebotomists in the prospective study collected whole blood, serum and a nasopharyngeal or oropharyngeal swab from every participant. Additional blood draws and questionnaires over an approximately 2-month period could optionally be provided by prospective study participants. Before DNA extraction, prospective study blood samples were shipped either frozen or at room temperature. The study at large found these results: How much clinical and demographic metadata was included differed by source and by participant, and the metadata was provided uncurated.

Material: PBMCs or T cells enriched from blood (not recorded which). This sequence originates from a woman in her twenties or thirties who had recovered from COVID-19.

The bases are TGTGCCTCCCTTCTAGGAGGGATATTTGGCTACACCTTC. Protein translation: CASLLGGIFGYTF. The chain couples TRBV2 to TRBJ1-2; no confident D gene assignment can be made. From the cysteine through the phenylalanine, the CDR3 covers 13 amino acids. Only CDR3 DNA is held: 39 bases, read in frame from base 1. V loses 11 bases, J loses 7 bases, and the germline ends lie 20 bases apart. The germline V gene specifies SNHLY as CDR1 and FYNNEI as CDR2.